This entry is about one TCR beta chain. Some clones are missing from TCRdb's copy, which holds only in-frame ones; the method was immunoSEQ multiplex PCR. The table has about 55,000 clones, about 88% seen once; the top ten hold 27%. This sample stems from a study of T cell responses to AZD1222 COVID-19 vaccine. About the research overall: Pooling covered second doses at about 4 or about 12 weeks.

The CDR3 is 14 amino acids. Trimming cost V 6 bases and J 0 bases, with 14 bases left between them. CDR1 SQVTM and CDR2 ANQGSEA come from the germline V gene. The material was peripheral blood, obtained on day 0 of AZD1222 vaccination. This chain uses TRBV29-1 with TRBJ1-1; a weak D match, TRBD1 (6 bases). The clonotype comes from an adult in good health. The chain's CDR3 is CSVDNRVMNTEAFF. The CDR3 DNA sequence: TGCAGCGTCGACAACAGGGTTATGAACACTGAAGCTTTCTTT.